A selection of T cell receptor beta chains follows, all from one sample in a study of tumor-infiltrating lymphocytes in primary liver carcinoma. TCRdb fed the multiplex PCR reads into MiXCR, producing one record per CDR3 protein. The sample shows under 130,000 distinct CDR3 sequences, 80% to 85% of them seen only once. Sequenced: liver tumor tissue from sampling region 3. The receptor set was obtained from a man between 35 and 55 years old with primary liver carcinoma and hepatitis B virus infection. CDR3s include the opening cysteine and the closing phenylalanine or tryptophan. The D gene is left open where the match is weak. Clone size, where shown, is once, few, many, or a class for clones that have expanded.

DNA: TGTGCCATCAGCTACGGGATTAGCGACTCCTACGATCAGTACTTC
CDR3: CAISYGISDSYDQYF
D: NA
V: TRBV10-3
size: NA
J: TRBJ2-7

DNA: TGTGCCTGCAGCCAAGATCGGAACGAGCATTATTTC
CDR3: CACSQDRNEHYF
D: NA
V: TRBV4-2
size: NA
J: TRBJ2-7

DNA: TGTGCCAACAGCCAAGGCCCAGGGGATGATGGCTACACCTTC
CDR3: CANSQGPGDDGYTF
D: NA
V: TRBV4-2
size: NA
J: TRBJ1-2

DNA: TGCAGTGTTTCGGGACAGGTGTTCACCGGGGAGCTATTTTTT
CDR3: CSVSGQVFTGELFF
D: TRBD1
V: TRBV29-1
size: NA
J: TRBJ2-2

DNA: TGTGCCAGCAGCCAACATCGGGACCCTCGGCCAGAGACCCAGTATTTC
CDR3: CASSQHRDPRPETQYF
D: NA
V: TRBV14
size: NA
J: TRBJ2-5

DNA: TGCGCCATCAGCCAAGATAGCACAGGGAATTCAGCCCTCCACTTT
CDR3: CAISQDSTGNSALHF
D: NA
V: TRBV4-1
size: NA
J: TRBJ1-6

DNA: TGTGCCAGTACTAGCGGGAGTAGTAATGAGCAGTTCTTC
CDR3: CASTSGSSNEQFF
D: TRBD2
V: TRBV18
size: NA
J: TRBJ2-1

DNA: TGTGCCAGCACCTTAGGGATCAGGAACAATGAGCAGTTCTTC
CDR3: CASTLGIRNNEQFF
D: NA
V: TRBV11-3
size: NA
J: TRBJ2-1

DNA: TGCAGCGCCCGGCGGGGGGACACAGATACGCAGTATTTT
CDR3: CSARRGDTDTQYF
D: TRBD2
V: TRBV29-1
size: NA
J: TRBJ2-3

DNA: TGTGCCAGCAACTTAACAGGGGGCCTACATACGCAGTATTTT
CDR3: CASNLTGGLHTQYF
D: TRBD1
V: TRBV5-4
size: NA
J: TRBJ2-3

DNA: TGTGCCAGCAGTAACCAGTTTAACACCGGGGAGCTGTTTTTT
CDR3: CASSNQFNTGELFF
D: NA
V: TRBV6-5
size: few
J: TRBJ2-2

DNA: TGTGCCAGCAGCTTATGTCAGCAAAATCAGTTCTTC
CDR3: CASSLCQQNQFF
D: NA
V: TRBV7-2
size: NA
J: TRBJ2-1

DNA: TGTGCCTGCAGCCCCCGACAGGCCGTGGGGGGCTACACATTC
CDR3: CACSPRQAVGGYTF
D: NA
V: TRBV7-8
size: NA
J: TRBJ1-2

DNA: TGTGCCAGCAGTTTATCGAGGACTAGCGGGAGGGCCCTGCACGAGCAGTACTTC
CDR3: CASSLSRTSGRALHEQYF
D: TRBD2
V: TRBV6-2/TRBV6-3
size: many
J: TRBJ2-7

DNA: TGCGTCAGCAGCCAAGATCCGTTTAGCGGGAGTAATACGCAGTATTTT
CDR3: CVSSQDPFSGSNTQYF
D: TRBD2
V: TRBV4-1
size: once
J: TRBJ2-3

DNA: TGTACCAGCACCCCCCATCTTAGCGGAGGCTACAATGAGCAGTTCTTC
CDR3: CTSTPHLSGGYNEQFF
D: NA
V: TRBV6-1
size: NA
J: TRBJ2-1

DNA: TGCGCCAGCAGCCAAGAGGTGGGGAGCAGATACCACGAGCATTACTTC
CDR3: CASSQEVGSRYHEHYF
D: NA
V: TRBV4-3
size: NA
J: TRBJ2-7

DNA: TGTGCCAGCTCACGAGGTTTACAGGGGGAAAACATTCAGTACTTC
CDR3: CASSRGLQGENIQYF
D: TRBD1
V: TRBV18
size: NA
J: TRBJ2-4

DNA: TGCGCCAGGAGCCAAGACCTCGCGGGGGGCGGGTTCGAAATACTGTTTTTT
CDR3: CARSQDLAGGGFEILFF
D: NA
V: TRBV4-3
size: NA
J: TRBJ1-4

DNA: TGTGCCAGCAGTACTAGCTGGAGGGAGGTGGTGTGGCAGTACTTC
CDR3: CASSTSWREVVWQYF
D: NA
V: TRBV6-2/TRBV6-3
size: NA
J: TRBJ2-7

DNA: TGTACCAGCAGCCGGCGGACAGGGTCAGGTGTCAATGAACAGTTCTTC
CDR3: CTSSRRTGSGVNEQFF
D: TRBD1
V: TRBV4-2
size: once
J: TRBJ2-1

DNA: TGTGCCAGCAGTTATACAGGGGGCACGGGCCGCCCCTACAATGAGCAGTTATTC
CDR3: CASSYTGGTGRPYNEQLF
D: TRBD1
V: TRBV6-6
size: few
J: TRBJ2-1

DNA: TGTGCCAGCATCCCCCGGGAGGATCTGACCCAGTACTTC
CDR3: CASIPREDLTQYF
D: TRBD2
V: TRBV12-3/TRBV12-4
size: NA
J: TRBJ2-5

DNA: TGCGCCAGCAGCTTGTACGGCCGTGCTAGCACAGATACGCAGTGTTTT
CDR3: CASSLYGRASTDTQCF
D: NA
V: TRBV5-1
size: NA
J: TRBJ2-3

DNA: TGCCGCGCCATGACATCAGGGACCGGCATTCCCTACGAGCAGTACTTC
CDR3: CRAMTSGTGIPYEQYF
D: NA
V: TRBV29-1
size: NA
J: TRBJ2-7

DNA: TGTGGCAGCAACCCAAGACTAGCGGGAACAGATACGCAGTGTTTT
CDR3: CGSNPRLAGTDTQCF
D: TRBD2
V: TRBV6-5
size: NA
J: TRBJ2-3

DNA: TGCGCCAGCAGCTTGTACGGGAGCTCCCACAATGAGCAGTTCTTC
CDR3: CASSLYGSSHNEQFF
D: NA
V: TRBV5-1
size: few
J: TRBJ2-1

DNA: TGTGGCACCAGCTTAACAGGGGAACCCTACGAGCAGTACTTC
CDR3: CGTSLTGEPYEQYF
D: TRBD1
V: TRBV11-2
size: NA
J: TRBJ2-7

DNA: TGTGCCGGCAGCTTGCCGGGGCTTACCAGCGACCAGTACTTC
CDR3: CAGSLPGLTSDQYF
D: NA
V: TRBV5-4
size: once
J: TRBJ2-7

DNA: TGTGCCAGCAGCACCGCGGGAGTCGGGCTCGAGCACTACTTC
CDR3: CASSTAGVGLEHYF
D: TRBD2
V: TRBV6-5
size: NA
J: TRBJ2-7

DNA: TGCGCCAGCAGCTTAAGGCTGGGACAGGGGTACAATGAGCAGTTCTTC
CDR3: CASSLRLGQGYNEQFF
D: TRBD1
V: TRBV5-1
size: many
J: TRBJ2-1

DNA: TGTGCCGTTCTACGAGCGGGAGTGTCCTACAAGCAGTACTTC
CDR3: CAVLRAGVSYKQYF
D: TRBD2
V: TRBV28
size: NA
J: TRBJ2-7

DNA: TGTGCCAACAGTTTACGGCAGGGGGTTAATGAGCAGTTGTTC
CDR3: CANSLRQGVNEQLF
D: TRBD1
V: TRBV12-3/TRBV12-4
size: NA
J: TRBJ2-1

DNA: TGCAGCGTGCCTGAGGGGAGCAGGGGGCTGTTTTTT
CDR3: CSVPEGSRGLFF
D: NA
V: TRBV29-1
size: NA
J: TRBJ2-2

DNA: TGTGCCAGCAGTTCTCGGACATGGAGTAATGAAAAACGGTTTTTT
CDR3: CASSSRTWSNEKRFF
D: NA
V: TRBV28
size: NA
J: TRBJ1-4

DNA: TGCAGCGTTGATGCGGAAGAAGGGGTGGATGTCTTCGCCTTC
CDR3: CSVDAEEGVDVFAF
D: NA
V: TRBV29-1
size: NA
J: TRBJ1-2

DNA: TGCAGTGCTAGAGAGGGGGCTGGGGATCAGCCCCAGTATTTT
CDR3: CSAREGAGDQPQYF
D: NA
V: TRBV20-1
size: NA
J: TRBJ2-3

DNA: TGTGCCAGCAGTGCTCCGGGACAACAAGAGACCCGCTACTTC
CDR3: CASSAPGQQETRYF
D: NA
V: TRBV6-4
size: NA
J: TRBJ2-5

DNA: TGTGCCAGCCTACTAGGCCCTAGCGACAACGTCCCCCCTGGCACAGATACGCAGTATTTT
CDR3: CASLLGPSDNVPPGTDTQYF
D: NA
V: TRBV6-2/TRBV6-3
size: NA
J: TRBJ2-3

DNA: TGTGCCAGCAGTTACGGGGGCAGGCGACATACCTACGAGCAGTACTTC
CDR3: CASSYGGRRHTYEQYF
D: NA
V: TRBV6-5
size: NA
J: TRBJ2-7

DNA: TGTGCCAGCAGCTTAGCGAGAAATTTTGCCTACAAGCAGTACTTC
CDR3: CASSLARNFAYKQYF
D: NA
V: TRBV7-9
size: NA
J: TRBJ2-7

DNA: TGCAGTGCTATCATGAAAGGGGTGGTACCGTTGATCACTGAAGCTTTCTTT
CDR3: CSAIMKGVVPLITEAFF
D: NA
V: TRBV20-1
size: NA
J: TRBJ1-1

DNA: TGTGCCATCAGTGAATCAACAGGGCTCTCAGCCTATGGCCACACCTTC
CDR3: CAISESTGLSAYGHTF
D: NA
V: TRBV10-3
size: NA
J: TRBJ1-2

DNA: TGCGCCAGCAGCCAGGACTATCGACAGGGGCGGATCTATGTCTACACCTTC
CDR3: CASSQDYRQGRIYVYTF
D: TRBD1
V: TRBV4-3
size: NA
J: TRBJ1-2

DNA: TGTGCCAGCGGGGACAGGAATGGGGCCAACGTCCTGACTTTC
CDR3: CASGDRNGANVLTF
D: TRBD1
V: TRBV6-1
size: NA
J: TRBJ2-6

DNA: TGTGCCACCCACGACCCGGAACAGGGGCTGAGGTCCGGCAATCAGCCCCAACATTTT
CDR3: CATHDPEQGLRSGNQPQHF
D: TRBD1
V: TRBV10-3
size: NA
J: TRBJ1-5

DNA: TGTGCCTGGGCCTCCCGGGACAGCTACGAGCGGTACTTC
CDR3: CAWASRDSYERYF
D: TRBD1
V: TRBV30
size: NA
J: TRBJ2-7

DNA: TGCAGTGCTCCCCGCGTGGGATATTTTGATGAGCAGTTCTTC
CDR3: CSAPRVGYFDEQFF
D: NA
V: TRBV20-1
size: NA
J: TRBJ2-1

DNA: TGTGTCAGCAGCCAAGTGGATTGGGGAGAGACCCAGTACTTC
CDR3: CVSSQVDWGETQYF
D: NA
V: TRBV4-2
size: once
J: TRBJ2-5

DNA: TGTGCTAGCAGCTCCCATACTTATTCGGGCGAGCAATACTTC
CDR3: CASSSHTYSGEQYF
D: NA
V: TRBV13
size: NA
J: TRBJ2-7

DNA: TGCATCGTTGAAAGGGGTCATGAGCAGTACTTC
CDR3: CIVERGHEQYF
D: NA
V: TRBV29-1
size: NA
J: TRBJ2-7

DNA: TGTGCCAGCAGTCCCGGACAGGACCACGAGCGGTACTTC
CDR3: CASSPGQDHERYF
D: TRBD1
V: TRBV28
size: NA
J: TRBJ2-7

DNA: TGTGCCAGCAGAACCGCCGGCGTCTCTGGAAATACCTTATATTTT
CDR3: CASRTAGVSGNTLYF
D: NA
V: TRBV12-3/TRBV12-4
size: NA
J: TRBJ1-3

DNA: TGCAGCGTTGGGATGGGGGGCACAGGGTCCGGGGAGCTGTTTTTC
CDR3: CSVGMGGTGSGELFF
D: NA
V: TRBV29-1
size: NA
J: TRBJ2-2

DNA: TGCAGCGTCGACGACGGAGCCTATGGCTACACCTTC
CDR3: CSVDDGAYGYTF
D: NA
V: TRBV29-1
size: NA
J: TRBJ1-2

DNA: TGTGCCAGCAGTCCCGGGGGGGTGAACACCGTGGAGCTGTTTTTT
CDR3: CASSPGGVNTVELFF
D: TRBD2
V: TRBV6-6
size: NA
J: TRBJ2-2

DNA: TGTGCCAGCAACCCAGGACTAGCGGGAACAATTACGCTGTATTTT
CDR3: CASNPGLAGTITLYF
D: TRBD2
V: TRBV6-5
size: once
J: TRBJ2-3

DNA: TGCGCCAGCAGCCAATATCGGACTAGCGGGAACACAGATACACAGTATTTT
CDR3: CASSQYRTSGNTDTQYF
D: TRBD2
V: TRBV4-1
size: NA
J: TRBJ2-3

DNA: TGCGCCAGCAGCCCGAGACTAGCTGAAGCGCTGCTGTTCTTC
CDR3: CASSPRLAEALLFF
D: TRBD2
V: TRBV11-1
size: NA
J: TRBJ2-1